The source of this T cell receptor (beta chain) is a study of cytomegalovirus exposure and HLA in healthy donors. The PCR was carried out with 60 Vbeta primers and 13 Jbeta primers. This table comes from immunoSEQ multiplex PCR, and its TCRdb copy is limited to in-frame clones, with some not included. The table lists 35,000 to 45,000 clones, approximately 80% of them singletons, with almost 9.5% in the top ten. V lost 7 bases, J lost 0 bases, and 12 bases lay in between. Germline loops: CDR1 MNHNS, CDR2 SASEGT. CDR3 length: 15 amino acids. The chain is built from TRBV6-1 and TRBJ1-4, with unresolved D. The sample taken for sequencing was PBMCs. The receptor was isolated from a woman aged 40-49 years in good health and CMV-seronegative. CDR3 bases: TGTGCCAGCAACCTACTTTCCGCAACTAATGAAAAACTGTTTTTT. Its protein product is CASNLLSATNEKLFF.